Sequencing of this T cell receptor beta chain was carried out in a study of T cell repertoires and HLA-DP antigens. At the level of the study: Sorted CD137+CD4+ samples averaged 218.4 ng DNA; pre-culture CD4+ samples, approximately 1,100 ng. The study's findings and limits: Total CD4+ responders were stimulated by HeLa antigen-presenting cells. Average cumulative frequency of previously undetected clones was roughly 35% against one allele and 45% to 65% against the other.

The repertoire was sequenced with immunoSEQ multiplex PCR; TCRdb's copy has only in-frame clones and lacks some. This table has roughly 110,000 clones, around 93% appearing once. The CDR3 is 14 amino acids. V was shortened by 8 bases and J by 10 bases, with 20 bases between the two germline ends. Germline CDR1 LNHDA, CDR2 SQIVND (reference sequence). As for this clone: Its antigen is unknown.

This receptor was obtained from a woman between 18 and 29 years old in good health and CMV-seronegative. This chain links TRBV19 with TRBJ1-4, with D perhaps TRBD1 (6 bases). The sequenced material came from CD4+ T cells from PBMCs. CDR3 region: CASADRLTFGKLFF. In DNA, the CDR3 is TGTGCCAGTGCCGACAGGTTAACGTTCGGAAAACTGTTTTTT.